Below are 24 T cell receptor beta chains sequenced from a single sample in a study of beta chain features in type 1 diabetes. General observations from the study: Type 1 diabetes patients showed a moderate but significant shortening of TCRB CDR3s in all four CD4+ subsets.

These TCRs' antigens remain unknown. Since all of the isolated RNA was reverse transcribed, expressed TCRB transcripts were what got sequenced. The method was immunoSEQ multiplex PCR; TCRdb's version includes in-frame clones alone and lacks a portion of them. In the table there are 160,000 or so clones, roughly 60% of which are singletons. Material for sequencing was naive CD4+ T cells from blood. The receptor source for this set is a man under 40 with type 1 diabetes.

Only a few counts were recorded for this clone. Here the CDR3 DNA reads TGCGCCAGCAGCCCGGAGGGAGATGGCTACACCTTC. As protein: CASSPEGDGYTF. The chain combines TRBV5-1 with TRBJ1-2; unclear D gene. V gave up 4 bases and J gave up 6 bases, with 10 bases separating them. The CDR3 totals 12 residues. The germline CDR1 and CDR2 sequences are SGHRS and YFSETQ. Complete variable domain (other parts from reference TRBV5-1 and TRBJ1-2): KAGVTQTPRYLIKTRGQQVTLSCSPISGHRSVSWYQQTPGQGLQFLFEYFSETQRNKGNFPGRFSGRQFSNSRSEMNVSTLELGDSALYLCASSPEGDGYTFGSGTRLTVV.

This sequence joins TRBV29-1 and TRBJ2-3, with TRBD2 matching 7 bases. The CDR3 sequence is 15 residues long. From germline, CDR1 is SQVTM and CDR2 ANQGSEA. The J segment lost 2 bases and the V segment lost 1 base, leaving 6 bases of the junction unmatched. The CDR3 reads CSVEGLAENTDTQYF. The CDR3 region has the DNA TGCAGCGTTGAAGGCCTAGCGGAAAACACAGATACGCAGTATTTT.

The CDR3 protein is CASSVRVGTEAFF. The CDR3 DNA reads as TGTGCCAGCAGCGTACGGGTGGGGACTGAAGCTTTCTTT. The chain has TRBV9 and TRBJ1-1; D unclear. CDR1 is SGDLS and CDR2 is YYNGEE in the germline V gene. The CDR3 has 13 residues. V dropped 1 base and J dropped 5 bases, with 9 bases sitting between them.

The chain couples TRBV7-2 to TRBJ2-7; the match to TRBD2 covers 7 bases. Germline-derived CDR1 and CDR2 are SGHTA and FQGNSA. After removal of 5 bases from V and 2 bases from J, the junction contained 9 bases not matched to a gene. This CDR3 contains 15 residues. DNA of the CDR3: TGTGCCAGCAGCCTCCCCACCAGCGGGACCTACGAGCAGTACTTC. This codes for CASSLPTSGTYEQYF.

The rearrangement uses TRBV29-1 and TRBJ1-4; D unresolved. Trimming cost V 3 bases and J 0 bases, with 5 bases left between them. This CDR3 contains 13 residues. Per germline, CDR1 SQVTM and CDR2 ANQGSEA. CDR3: CSVESTTNEKLFF. CDR3 coding DNA: TGCAGCGTTGAGTCCACAACTAATGAAAAACTGTTTTTT.

This clone has more than one count but fewer than ten. This chain's CDR3 is CASSQADRRSTDTQYF. Written as DNA, the CDR3 is TGCGCCAGCAGCCAGGCGGACAGGCGAAGCACAGATACGCAGTATTTT. The chain combines TRBV4-3 with TRBJ2-3; 7 positions match TRBD1. Germline values: CDR1 LGHNA, CDR2 YSLEER. The length of the CDR3 is 16 residues. V shed 3 bases and J 0 bases; nucleotides not matched to a gene: 6.

The V call is TRBV30, the J call TRBJ2-3; 9 bases match TRBD1. CDR3 length: 14 residues. Trimming at V came to 4 bases and at J to 1 base, leaving 3 bases not matched to a gene. Germline CDR1 is GTSNPN and CDR2 is SVGIG (reference sequence). As DNA, the CDR3 is TGTGCCTGGAATAGACAGGGGGGCACAGATACGCAGTATTTT. This codes for CAWNRQGGTDTQYF.

The chain employs TRBV30 and TRBJ1-1; D uncertain. The CDR3 sequence is 13 residues long. Between the trimmed V and J ends, which lost 0 bases and 1 base, there was a span of 6 bases. The V gene's germline CDR1 is GTSNPN and CDR2 SVGIG (reference sequence). CDR3 loop: CAWSVHGNTEAFF. DNA of the CDR3: TGTGCCTGGAGTGTCCACGGGAACACTGAAGCTTTCTTT.

This chain connects TRBV4-3 to TRBJ2-5, with a possible D match to TRBD1 (6 bases). CDR3 length equals 14 residues. Trimming removed 2 bases from V and 2 bases from J, with 9 bases in between. The germline CDR1 and CDR2 sequences are LGHNA and YSLEER. CDR3 loop: CASSQIQGQETQYF. As DNA, the CDR3 is TGCGCCAGCAGCCAAATACAGGGTCAAGAGACCCAGTACTTC.

The rearrangement joins TRBV30 to TRBJ2-1; D not resolved. Germline CDR1 GTSNPN, CDR2 SVGIG (reference sequence). Trimming cost V 0 bases and J 9 bases, with 6 bases left between them. The CDR3 runs 11 residues. The CDR3 loop is CAWSVEGEQFF. CDR3 bases: TGTGCCTGGAGTGTTGAAGGTGAGCAGTTCTTC. The full variable domain, its missing parts supplied by reference TRBV30 and TRBJ2-1, is SQTIHQWPATLVQPVGSPLSLECTVEGTSNPNLYWYRQAAGRGLQLLFYSVGIGQISSEVPQNLSASRPQDRQFILSSKKLLLSDSGFYLCAWSVEGEQFFGPGTRLTVL.

The chain recombines TRBV11-2 with TRBJ2-5; the D gene is possibly TRBD2 (6 bases). V lost 1 base to trimming and J lost 8 bases, with 14 bases between them. The CDR3 runs 14 residues. Germline CDR1 is SGHAT and CDR2 is FQNNGV. In nucleotides, the CDR3 is TGTGCCAGCAGCTTAGTTAAGGGACTGCGAACCCAGTACTTC. Its translation is CASSLVKGLRTQYF.

This clone was counted only a few times. V usage is TRBV29-1 and J usage is TRBJ2-6; 10 positions agree with TRBD2. The germline CDR1 and CDR2 sequences are SQVTM and ANQGSEA. After removal of 5 bases from V and 1 base from J, the junction contained 5 bases not matched to a gene. CDR3 length equals 16 residues. For the CDR3, the DNA is TGCAGCGTTCAGAAACTAGCGGGGTCTGGGGCCAACGTCCTGACTTTC. Translating it yields CSVQKLAGSGANVLTF.

The gene calls are TRBV29-1 and TRBJ2-5; 9 nucleotides line up with TRBD1. This CDR3 contains 14 residues. V dropped 3 bases and J dropped 5; count of bases not matched to a gene: 7. The germline V gene encodes CDR1 SQVTM and CDR2 ANQGSEA. The CDR3 DNA is TGCAGCGTTGAGTTGGGACAGGGTGGGGAGACCCAGTACTTC. Amino acid sequence: CSVELGQGGETQYF.

Only a few counts were recorded for this clone. The J gene is TRBJ2-3, the V gene TRBV14; D is undetermined. V was clipped by 4 bases and J by 3 bases, with 5 bases between them. Germline V gives CDR1 SGHDN, CDR2 FVKESK. The CDR3 contains 12 residues. The CDR3, as DNA: TGTGCCAGCAGCCCAACGACAGATACGCAGTATTTT. Encoded protein: CASSPTTDTQYF.

V and J are TRBV18 and TRBJ2-3; D gene ambiguous. The germline CDR1 and CDR2 sequences are KGHSH and LQKENI. V gave up 2 bases and J gave up 0 bases, with 3 bases separating them. The CDR3 runs 13 residues. The CDR3 here is CASSPDSTDTQYF. In DNA form, the CDR3 reads TGTGCCAGCTCACCAGACAGCACAGATACGCAGTATTTT.

This clone was seen once. The chain joins TRBV25-1 to TRBJ1-2; possibly TRBD1 for D (6 bases). Germline CDR1 is MGHDK and CDR2 is SYGVNS. The length of the CDR3 is 14 residues. V was pared by 7 bases and J by 2 bases, with 14 bases between. This CDR3 is CASTSDRSNYGYTF. CDR3 nucleotides: TGTGCCAGCACTTCGGACAGAAGCAACTATGGCTACACCTTC.

The chain is built from TRBV29-1 and TRBJ2-3; 8 nucleotides align to TRBD2. Looked up from germline, CDR1 is SQVTM and CDR2 is ANQGSEA. The CDR3 spans 12 residues. V was pared by 7 bases and J by 7 bases, with 7 bases of the junction left unmatched. The CDR3 coding sequence is TGCAGCGCGGGAGGGAAAGTACATACGCAGTATTTT. Residues: CSAGGKVHTQYF.

This clone appeared a few times. This chain links TRBV7-9 with TRBJ2-7; 8 nucleotides line up with TRBD1. The CDR3 totals 13 residues. Trimming took 5 bases from V and 4 from J; bases not matched to a gene: 4. The germline V gene has CDR1 SEHNR and CDR2 FQNEAQ (reference sequence). The CDR3 bases are TGTGCCAGCAGCCGACGACAGGGGTACGAGCAGTACTTC. Residues: CASSRRQGYEQYF.

This chain connects TRBV7-2 to TRBJ2-7, with D unclear. Germline V gene data show CDR1 as SGHTA and CDR2 as FQGNSA. V gave up 4 bases and J gave up 2 bases, with 3 bases separating them. The CDR3 covers 11 residues. The CDR3 loop is CASSSTYEQYF. The DNA for the CDR3 is TGTGCCAGCAGCTCCACCTACGAGCAGTACTTC.

This clone was seen more than once but under ten times. The chain joins TRBV6-5 to TRBJ2-7; 8 bases agree with TRBD1. Germline CDR1 MNHEY, CDR2 SVGAGI. The CDR3 has 14 amino acids. Losses at the gene ends were 6 bases for V and 1 base for J; bases not matched to a gene: 5. CDR3 in amino acids: CASSPNRGSYEQYF. CDR3 in DNA: TGTGCCAGCAGCCCCAACAGGGGGTCCTACGAGCAGTACTTC.

This clone was picked up a small number of times. CDR3 nucleotides: TGTGCTTCCACCCCAGGGGAAACCGGGGAGCTGTTTTTT. It specifies CASTPGETGELFF. The chain uses TRBV12-5 and TRBJ2-2; D is possibly TRBD1 (6 bases). The ends were cut back, 11 bases at V and 5 bases at J, with 15 bases in the middle. Germline lookup yields CDR1 LGHNT and CDR2 FRNRAP. CDR3 length equals 13 residues.

V gene TRBV29-1 combines with J gene TRBJ2-2; D not resolved. The CDR3 covers 12 residues. V lost 6 bases and J 1 base, leaving 6 bases between the germline ends. Germline lookup yields CDR1 SQVTM and CDR2 ANQGSEA. As DNA, the CDR3 is TGCAGCGTACGAGGGAACACCGGGGAGCTGTTTTTT. Translating it yields CSVRGNTGELFF.

The V call is TRBV23-1, the J call TRBJ2-7, with 10 bases aligning to TRBD1. TRBV23-1 is recorded as an ORF, its role being uncertain. The CDR3 sequence is 15 residues long. The ends lost 3 bases at V and 2 bases at J; junction bases unmatched: 4. The CDR3 DNA follows: TGCGCCAGCAGTCATACAGGACAGGGGGCCTACGAGCAGTACTTC. Its protein is CASSHTGQGAYEQYF.

Only one count was recorded for this clone. The rearrangement uses TRBV4-2 and TRBJ1-6; D remains unclear. Germline CDR1 and CDR2: LGHNA and YNFKEQ. The length of the CDR3 is 15 residues. The V end was cut by 6 bases, the J end by 0 bases, with 9 bases between. CDR3 coding DNA: TGTGCCAGCAGGGATCTGAGCTCCTATAATTCACCCCTCCACTTT. Translating it yields CASRDLSSYNSPLHF.